This T cell receptor beta chain comes out of a study of blood T cell repertoires in COVID-19. The CDR3 length is 13 residues. Germline lookup yields CDR1 SGHAT and CDR2 FQNNGV. Trimming shortened V by 5 bases and J by 4 bases, and 9 bases separated the two germline ends. Per the study methods: Scientists estimated how many nucleated cells there were by amplifying reference gene primers. TCRdb's copy holds only in-frame clones and misses some; the assay was immunoSEQ multiplex PCR. V, J and clone size were drawn from that table, and D and trimming were deduced from the DNA. The sample records 60,000 to 75,000 clones, roughly two thirds being singletons.

This clonotype was obtained from a woman aged 60-70 years who had been exposed to COVID-19. Sequenced material: PBMCs or T cells enriched from blood (not recorded which). This chain links TRBV11-2 with TRBJ1-3, with D maybe TRBD1 (6 bases). The CDR3 bases are TGTGCCAGCAGCCGGACAGAGGGAAACACCATATATTTT. It encodes CASSRTEGNTIYF.